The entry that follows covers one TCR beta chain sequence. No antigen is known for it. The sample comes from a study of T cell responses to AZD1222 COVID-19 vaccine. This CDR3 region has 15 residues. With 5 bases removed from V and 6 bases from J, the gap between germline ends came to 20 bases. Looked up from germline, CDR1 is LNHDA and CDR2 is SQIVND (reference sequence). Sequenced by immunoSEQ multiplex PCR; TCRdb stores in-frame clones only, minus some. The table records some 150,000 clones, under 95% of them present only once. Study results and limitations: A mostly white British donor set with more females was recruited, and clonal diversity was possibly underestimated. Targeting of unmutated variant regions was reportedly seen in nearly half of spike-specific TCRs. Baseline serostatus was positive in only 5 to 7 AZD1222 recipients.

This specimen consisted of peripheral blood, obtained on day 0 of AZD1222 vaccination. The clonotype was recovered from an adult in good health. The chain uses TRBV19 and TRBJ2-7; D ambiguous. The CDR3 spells CASSPRNRVLLEQYF. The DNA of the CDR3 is TGTGCCAGTAGTCCCAGGAACCGGGTCCTCCTCGAGCAGTACTTC.